This T cell receptor beta chain was retrieved from a study of blood T cell repertoires in COVID-19. Across the whole study: Sites in the United States, Italy and Spain provided acute and convalescent COVID-19 samples.

TCRdb's table, derived via immunoSEQ multiplex PCR, lists solely in-frame clones and lacks some. This table holds a few hundred thousand clones, roughly 89% found once. CDR3 size: 16 residues. V shed 1 base and J 4 bases; nucleotides not matched to a gene: 3. The germline gives CDR1 LNHDA, CDR2 SQIVND (reference sequence). This clonotype was sampled from a woman under 30 with acute COVID-19. The specimen sequenced was PBMCs or T cells enriched from blood (not recorded which). The rearrangement links TRBV19 to TRBJ2-1; 11 nucleotides match TRBD2. CDR3 nucleotide sequence: TGTGCCAGTAGTATAGCGGGACTAGCGGTTTACAATGAGCAGTTCTTC. It yields the protein CASSIAGLAVYNEQFF. Complete variable domain (other parts from reference TRBV19 and TRBJ2-1): DGGITQSPKYLFRKEGQNVTLSCEQNLNHDAMYWYRQDPGQGLRLIYYSQIVNDFQKGDIAEGYSVSREKKESFPLTVTSAQKNPTAFYLCASSIAGLAVYNEQFFGPGTRLTVL.